The clone carrying this TCR beta chain has a single count. The CDR3 is 16 residues long. Germline V gene data show CDR1 as SGHAT and CDR2 as FQNNGV. V dropped 5 bases and J dropped 2 bases, with 19 bases sitting between them. This record comes from a study of blood T cell repertoires in COVID-19. Symptom resolution, clearance, or two negative PCRs marked the recovered donors of Cohort 3. TCRdb keeps only in-frame clones here, not all; method: immunoSEQ multiplex PCR. Altogether about 310,000 clones are present, 80% to 90% being singletons, with the ten largest covering 8% to 9%. Sequencing was carried out using PBMCs or T cells enriched from blood (not recorded which). This receptor was identified in a woman under 30 who had recovered from COVID-19. The chain employs TRBV11-2 and TRBJ2-7; tentatively, D is TRBD2 (5 bases). CDR3 protein: CASSPGRLLATYEQYF. CDR3 in DNA: TGTGCCAGCAGCCCAGGACGACTATTAGCGACCTACGAGCAGTACTTC. Full variable domain (outside the CDR3, taken from reference TRBV11-2 and TRBJ2-7): EAGVAQSPRYKIIEKRQSVAFWCNPISGHATLYWYQQILGQGPKLLIQFQNNGVVDDSQLPKDRFSAERLKGVDSTLKIQPAKLEDSAVYLCASSPGRLLATYEQYFGPGTRLTVT.